Listed below are T cell receptor beta chains from one sample, sequenced in a study of regulatory dendritic cells for organ transplantation. Assay used: immunoSEQ multiplex PCR; TCRdb lists only in-frame clones, some missing. The sample gives 11,000 or so clones, nearly 90% of which show up once; roughly 0.41% is in the top ten. No antigen is known for these receptors. Sequencing input: naive CD8+ T cells from blood cultured with dendritic cells. Receptors originate from a human donor in good health. CDR3s leave out the opening cysteine and the closing phenylalanine or tryptophan.

J gene: TRBJ2-7
V gene: TRBV4-3
CDR3 protein: ASSQGAGTGEQY

J gene: TRBJ2-3
V gene: TRBV11-2
CDR3 protein: ASSYRTGYTDTQY

J gene: TRBJ1-3
V gene: TRBV29-1
CDR3 protein: SVEQTGSGNTIY

J gene: TRBJ1-4
V gene: TRBV5-7
CDR3 protein: ASSFLGRLATNEKLF

J gene: TRBJ2-5
V gene: TRBV7-9
CDR3 protein: ASSPRDIGWETQY

J gene: TRBJ2-1
V gene: TRBV19
CDR3 protein: ASSPNLQREGDEQF

J gene: TRBJ2-3
V gene: TRBV9
CDR3 protein: ASSVGEADTQY

J gene: TRBJ2-2
V gene: TRBV27
CDR3 protein: ASSLSWGNTGELF

J gene: TRBJ2-2
V gene: TRBV7-3
CDR3 protein: ASSPSPNTGELF

J gene: TRBJ2-2
V gene: TRBV19
CDR3 protein: ASSILVGTGELF

J gene: TRBJ2-5
V gene: TRBV21-1
CDR3 protein: ASSKPTSGRPLQETQY

J gene: TRBJ2-5
V gene: TRBV6-6
CDR3 protein: ASSYSQREVQETQY

J gene: TRBJ2-1
V gene: TRBV19
CDR3 protein: ASSIMTGVHNEQF

J gene: TRBJ2-2
V gene: TRBV6-6
CDR3 protein: ASNHPTHPGLF

J gene: TRBJ1-1
V gene: TRBV4-3
CDR3 protein: ASSSDRNTEAF

J gene: TRBJ1-5
V gene: TRBV18
CDR3 protein: ASSDSPNQPQH

J gene: TRBJ2-7
V gene: TRBV27
CDR3 protein: ASKGGASYEQY

J gene: TRBJ1-1
V gene: TRBV13
CDR3 protein: ASSLGRSPEAF

J gene: TRBJ2-2
V gene: TRBV10-3
CDR3 protein: ATKEQDPGELF

J gene: TRBJ2-6
V gene: TRBV27
CDR3 protein: ASSFGSGANVLT

J gene: TRBJ2-7
V gene: TRBV28
CDR3 protein: ASSLYSYSSYEQY